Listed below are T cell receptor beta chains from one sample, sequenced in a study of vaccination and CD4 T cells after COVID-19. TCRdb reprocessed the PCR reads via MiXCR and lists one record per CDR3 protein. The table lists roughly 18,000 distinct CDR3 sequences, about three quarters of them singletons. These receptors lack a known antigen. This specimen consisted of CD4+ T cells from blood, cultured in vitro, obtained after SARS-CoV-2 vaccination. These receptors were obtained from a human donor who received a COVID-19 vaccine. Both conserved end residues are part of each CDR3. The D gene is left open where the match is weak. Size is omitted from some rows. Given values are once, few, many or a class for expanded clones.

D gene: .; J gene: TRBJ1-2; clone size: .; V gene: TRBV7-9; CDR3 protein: CASSFSRDGYTF; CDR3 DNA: TGTGCCAGCAGCTTTTCAAGGGATGGCTACACCTTC
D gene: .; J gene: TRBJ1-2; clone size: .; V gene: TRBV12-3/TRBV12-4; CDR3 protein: CASSTNGYTF; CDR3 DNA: TGTGCCAGCAGTACGAATGGCTACACCTTC
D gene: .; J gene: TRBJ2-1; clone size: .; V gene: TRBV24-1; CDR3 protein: CATSARDSGEQFF; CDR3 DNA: TGTGCCACCAGCGCCAGGGATAGTGGCGAGCAGTTCTTC
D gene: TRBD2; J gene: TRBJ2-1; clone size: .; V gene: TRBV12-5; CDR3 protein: CASGSLLLAGGPNEQFF; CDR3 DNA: TGTGCTAGTGGTTCACTCCTCCTAGCGGGGGGGCCTAATGAGCAGTTCTTC
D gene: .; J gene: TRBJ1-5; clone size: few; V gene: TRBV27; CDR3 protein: CASSSRRDTNQPQHF; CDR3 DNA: TGTGCCAGCAGTTCAAGAAGGGATACCAATCAGCCCCAGCATTTT
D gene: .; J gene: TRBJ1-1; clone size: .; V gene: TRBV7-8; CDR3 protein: CASSLDIMNTEAFF; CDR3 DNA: TGTGCCAGCAGCTTAGACATCATGAACACTGAAGCTTTCTTT
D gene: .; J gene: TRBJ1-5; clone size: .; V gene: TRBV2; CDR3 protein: CASSRDGYSNQPQHF; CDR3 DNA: TGTGCCAGCAGTCGGGACGGATATAGCAATCAGCCCCAGCATTTT
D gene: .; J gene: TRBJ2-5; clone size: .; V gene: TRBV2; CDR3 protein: CASKDSQETQYF; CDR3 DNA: TGTGCCAGCAAGGACTCCCAAGAGACCCAGTACTTC
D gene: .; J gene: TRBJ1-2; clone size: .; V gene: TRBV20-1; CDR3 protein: CSVSREEYGYTF; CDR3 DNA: TGCAGTGTCAGCAGGGAAGAATATGGCTACACCTTC
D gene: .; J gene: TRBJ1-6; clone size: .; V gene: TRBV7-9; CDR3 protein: CASSLDRLNSPLHF; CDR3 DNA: TGTGCCAGCAGTCTCGACAGGCTCAATTCACCCCTCCACTTT
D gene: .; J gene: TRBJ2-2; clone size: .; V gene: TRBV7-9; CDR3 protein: CASSSDQVGELFF; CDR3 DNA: TGTGCCAGCAGCTCAGACCAGGTCGGGGAGCTGTTTTTT
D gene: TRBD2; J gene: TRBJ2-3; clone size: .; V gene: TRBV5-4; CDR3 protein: CASSLASGGPADTQYF; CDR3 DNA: TGTGCCAGCAGCTTGGCCTCGGGGGGGCCGGCAGATACGCAGTATTTT
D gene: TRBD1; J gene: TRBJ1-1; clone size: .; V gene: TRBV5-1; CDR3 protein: CASSKGTGQTRNTEAFF; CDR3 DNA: TGCGCCAGCAGCAAGGGGACAGGCCAAACTCGGAACACTGAAGCTTTCTTT
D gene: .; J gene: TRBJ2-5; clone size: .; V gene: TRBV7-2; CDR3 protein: CASSVWRWGQETQYF; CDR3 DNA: TGTGCCAGCAGCGTGTGGCGGTGGGGGCAAGAGACCCAGTACTTC
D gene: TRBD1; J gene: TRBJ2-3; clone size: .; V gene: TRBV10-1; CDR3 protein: CASSESRGNTQYF; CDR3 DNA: TGCGCCAGCAGTGAGTCCAGGGGGAATACGCAGTATTTT
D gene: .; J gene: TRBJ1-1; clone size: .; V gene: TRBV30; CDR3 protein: CAWSVRKGRLMNTEAFF; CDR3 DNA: TGTGCCTGGAGTGTACGGAAGGGACGACTAATGAACACTGAAGCTTTCTTT
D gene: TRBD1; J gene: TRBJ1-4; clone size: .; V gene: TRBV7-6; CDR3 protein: CASSSFTGQQGEKLFF; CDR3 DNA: TGTGCCAGCAGCAGCTTTACGGGACAGCAAGGGGAAAAACTGTTTTTT
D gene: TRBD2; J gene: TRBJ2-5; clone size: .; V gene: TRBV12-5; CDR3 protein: CASGSTSGGAFETQYF; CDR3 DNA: TGTGCTAGTGGTAGTACTAGCGGGGGGGCCTTTGAGACCCAGTACTTC
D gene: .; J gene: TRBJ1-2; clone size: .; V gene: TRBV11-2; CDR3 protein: CASSAQGARANYGYTF; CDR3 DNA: TGTGCCAGCAGCGCACAAGGGGCTAGAGCTAACTATGGCTACACCTTC
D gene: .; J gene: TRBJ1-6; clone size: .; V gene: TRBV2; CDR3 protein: CASSEGGRGTSPLHF; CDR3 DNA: TGTGCCAGCAGTGAGGGAGGGCGAGGGACATCGCCCCTCCACTTT
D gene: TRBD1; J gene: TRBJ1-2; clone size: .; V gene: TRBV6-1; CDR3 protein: CASSGGTGFYYGYTF; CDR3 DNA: TGTGCCAGCAGTGGTGGGACAGGGTTTTACTATGGCTACACCTTC
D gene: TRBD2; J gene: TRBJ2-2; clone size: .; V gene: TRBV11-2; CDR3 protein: CASSLRGANTGELFF; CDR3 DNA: TGTGCCAGCAGCTTGCGGGGGGCGAACACCGGGGAGCTGTTTTTT
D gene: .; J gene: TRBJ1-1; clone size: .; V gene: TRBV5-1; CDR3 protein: CASTGTLGGTEAFF; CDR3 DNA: TGCGCCAGCACCGGAACGCTGGGCGGCACTGAAGCTTTCTTT
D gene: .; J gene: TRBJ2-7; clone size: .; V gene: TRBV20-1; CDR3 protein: CSAKALEGAIKQYF; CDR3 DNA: TGCAGTGCTAAGGCCCTTGAGGGCGCTATCAAGCAGTACTTC
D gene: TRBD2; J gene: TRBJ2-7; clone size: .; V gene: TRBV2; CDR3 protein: CASSEGLAGVYYEQYF; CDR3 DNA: TGTGCCAGCAGTGAAGGGCTAGCGGGGGTCTACTACGAGCAGTACTTC
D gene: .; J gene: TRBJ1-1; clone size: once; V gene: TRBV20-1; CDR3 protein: CSARDPGLDEAFF; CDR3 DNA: TGCAGTGCTAGAGATCCCGGGTTAGATGAAGCTTTCTTT
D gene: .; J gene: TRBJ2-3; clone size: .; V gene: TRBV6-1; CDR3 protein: CASSVGRTDTQYF; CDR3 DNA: TGTGCCAGCAGTGTCGGGCGCACAGATACGCAGTATTTT
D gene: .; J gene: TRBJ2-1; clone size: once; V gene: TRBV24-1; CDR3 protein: CATSGGRFYNEQFF; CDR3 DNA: TGTGCCACCAGTGGGGGCAGGTTCTACAATGAGCAGTTCTTC
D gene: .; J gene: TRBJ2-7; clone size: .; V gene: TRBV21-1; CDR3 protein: CASSKWKVSEQYF; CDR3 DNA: TGTGCCAGCAGCAAATGGAAGGTTTCTGAGCAGTACTTC
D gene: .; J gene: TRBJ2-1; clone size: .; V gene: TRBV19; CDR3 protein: CASSVAPYNEQFF; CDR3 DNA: TGTGCCAGTAGTGTGGCCCCTTACAATGAGCAGTTCTTC
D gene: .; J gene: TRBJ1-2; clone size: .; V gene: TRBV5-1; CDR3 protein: CASSLDGGIYGYTF; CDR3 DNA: TGCGCCAGCAGCTTGGACGGGGGAATCTATGGCTACACCTTC
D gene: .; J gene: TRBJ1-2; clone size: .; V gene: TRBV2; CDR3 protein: CASRQVTYGYTF; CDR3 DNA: TGTGCCAGCAGGCAGGTGACCTATGGCTACACCTTC
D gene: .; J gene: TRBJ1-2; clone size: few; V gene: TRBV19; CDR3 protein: CASSPDVNYGYTF; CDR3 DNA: TGTGCCAGTAGTCCCGACGTCAACTATGGCTACACCTTC
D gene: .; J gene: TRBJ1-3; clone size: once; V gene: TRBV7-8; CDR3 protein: CASSAAPGGNTIYF; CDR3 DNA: TGTGCCAGCAGCGCGGCGCCAGGGGGAAACACCATATATTTT
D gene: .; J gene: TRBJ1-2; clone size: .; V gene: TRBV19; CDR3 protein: CASSIGLNYGYTF; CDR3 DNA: TGTGCCAGTAGTATTGGCCTTAACTATGGCTACACCTTC
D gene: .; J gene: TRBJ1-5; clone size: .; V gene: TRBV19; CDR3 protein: CASSIPSGQFNQPQHF; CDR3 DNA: TGTGCCAGTAGTATACCTAGCGGACAGTTCAATCAGCCCCAGCATTTT
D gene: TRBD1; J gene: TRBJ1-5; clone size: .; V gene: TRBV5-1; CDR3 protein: CASSPGTGDAQEPQHF; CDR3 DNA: TGCGCCAGCAGCCCGGGGACAGGGGACGCGCAGGAGCCCCAGCATTTT
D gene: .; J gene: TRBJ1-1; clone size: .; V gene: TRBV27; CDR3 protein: CASSFFEQGWVTEAFF; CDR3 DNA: TGTGCCAGCAGTTTTTTCGAACAGGGTTGGGTCACTGAAGCTTTCTTT
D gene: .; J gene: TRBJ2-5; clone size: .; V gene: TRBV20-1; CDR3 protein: CSAQPVRRTQYF; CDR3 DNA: TGCAGTGCCCAGCCTGTTCGGAGGACCCAGTACTTC
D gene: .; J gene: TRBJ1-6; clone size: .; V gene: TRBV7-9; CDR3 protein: CASSLMDNSPLHF; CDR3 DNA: TGTGCCAGCAGCTTAATGGATAATTCACCCCTCCACTTT
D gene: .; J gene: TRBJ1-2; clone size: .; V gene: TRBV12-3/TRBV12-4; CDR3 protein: CASSRPGYGYTF; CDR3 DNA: TGTGCCAGCAGCCGCCCAGGGTATGGCTACACCTTC
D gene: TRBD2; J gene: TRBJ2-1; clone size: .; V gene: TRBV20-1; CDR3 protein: CSARATSGGAWNNEQFF; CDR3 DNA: TGCAGTGCTAGAGCGACTAGCGGGGGGGCCTGGAACAATGAGCAGTTCTTC
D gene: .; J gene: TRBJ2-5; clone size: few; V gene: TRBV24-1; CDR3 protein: CATSDDPRSGETQYF; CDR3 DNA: TGTGCCACCAGTGATGATCCCAGGTCTGGGGAGACCCAGTACTTC
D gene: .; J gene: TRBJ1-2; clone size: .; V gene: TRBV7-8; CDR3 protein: CASSLGAGQSYGYTF; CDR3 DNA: TGTGCCAGCAGCTTAGGGGCAGGACAATCCTATGGCTACACCTTC
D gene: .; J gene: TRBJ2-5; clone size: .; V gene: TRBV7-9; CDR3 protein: CASSQGPPPGTQYF; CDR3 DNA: TGTGCCAGCAGCCAGGGCCCCCCGCCCGGGACCCAGTACTTC
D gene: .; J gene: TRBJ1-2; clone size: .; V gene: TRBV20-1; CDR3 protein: CSARVGTAYGYTF; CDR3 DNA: TGCAGTGCTAGAGTCGGGACGGCCTATGGCTACACCTTC
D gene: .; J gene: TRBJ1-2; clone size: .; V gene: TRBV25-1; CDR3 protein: CASNRGGGGYTF; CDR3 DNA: TGTGCCAGCAACCGGGGGGGTGGCGGCTACACCTTC
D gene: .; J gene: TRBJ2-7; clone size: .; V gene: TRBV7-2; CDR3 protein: CASSTQTGPYEQYF; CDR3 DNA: TGTGCCAGCAGCACTCAGACAGGCCCCTACGAGCAGTACTTC
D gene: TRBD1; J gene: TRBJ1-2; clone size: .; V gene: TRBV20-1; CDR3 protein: CSATTGTGYGYTF; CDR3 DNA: TGCAGTGCTACAACCGGGACAGGCTATGGCTACACCTTC
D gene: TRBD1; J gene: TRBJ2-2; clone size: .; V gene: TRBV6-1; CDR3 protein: CASSDPTGWDTGELFF; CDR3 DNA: TGTGCCAGCAGCGACCCGACAGGGTGGGACACCGGGGAGCTGTTTTTT
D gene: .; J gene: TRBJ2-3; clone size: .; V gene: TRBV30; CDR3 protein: CAWSYSDSGGTDTQYF; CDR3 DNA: TGTGCCTGGAGTTATTCCGATAGCGGAGGAACAGATACGCAGTATTTT
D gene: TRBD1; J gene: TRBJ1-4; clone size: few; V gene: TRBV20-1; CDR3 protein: CSARQGGEKLFF; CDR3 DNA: TGCAGTGCTCGACAGGGAGGGGAAAAACTGTTTTTT